This entry features one T cell receptor (beta chain) sequence. Its cognate antigen is unknown. CD8+ and CD4+ T cells circulating in blood were sequenced for TCR beta. Relapsing-remitting disease, either stable or active, was present in the treatment-naive patients who were the multiple sclerosis controls. A quantity of roughly 0.5 to 1 ug RNA underwent reverse transcription using random hexamers. The method of amplification for TCR beta CDR3 was immunoSEQ multiplex PCR, covering 54 Vbeta and 13 Jbeta. TCRdb independently ran MiXCR on the immunoSEQ multiplex PCR reads; one entry per CDR3 protein. The data contain some 150,000 distinct CDR3 sequences, 90% to 95% of them singletons. The sample comes from a study of CD8 T cells in Susac syndrome. Regarding the study as a whole: The study recognized that its TCR sequencing and HLA analysis covered a relatively small number of individuals.

This CDR3 spans 18 amino acids. The V gene lost 1 base and the J gene lost 0 bases, with 17 bases spanning the gap. CDR1 is LNHNV, CDR2 YYDKDF, per germline (reference sequence). The rearrangement joins TRBV15 to TRBJ2-3; no definite D call. The material sequenced was CD8+ T cells from PBMCs. This clonotype was sampled from a human donor with multiple sclerosis. The CDR3 sequence: CATSRALITRSSTDTQYF. Written as DNA, the CDR3 is TGTGCCACCAGCAGAGCCTTGATTACGCGGTCTAGCACAGATACGCAGTATTTT.